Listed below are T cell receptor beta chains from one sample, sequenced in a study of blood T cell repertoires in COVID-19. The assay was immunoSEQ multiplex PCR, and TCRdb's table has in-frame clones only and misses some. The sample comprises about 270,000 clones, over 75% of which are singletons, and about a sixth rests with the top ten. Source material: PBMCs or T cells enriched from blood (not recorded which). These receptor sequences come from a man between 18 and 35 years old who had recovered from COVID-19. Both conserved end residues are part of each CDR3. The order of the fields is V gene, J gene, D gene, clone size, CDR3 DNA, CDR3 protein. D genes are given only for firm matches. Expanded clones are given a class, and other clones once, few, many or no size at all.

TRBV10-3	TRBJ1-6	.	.	TGTGCCACGGTAGCGACGAGCTCCTATAATTCACCCCTCCACTTT	CATVATSSYNSPLHF
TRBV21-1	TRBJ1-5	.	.	TGTGCCAGCACAGTTCGTTTTGAACCAAATCAGCCCCAGCATTTT	CASTVRFEPNQPQHF
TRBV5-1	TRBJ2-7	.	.	TGCGCCAGCAGCTTGGCCGGGGGTTCCTACGAGCAGTACTTC	CASSLAGGSYEQYF
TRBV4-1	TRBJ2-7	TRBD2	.	TGCGCCAGCAGCCAATCGACTAGCGGGAACTCCTACGAGCAGTACTTC	CASSQSTSGNSYEQYF
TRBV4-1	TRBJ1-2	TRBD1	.	TGCGCCAGCAGCCAAGGGCCAACGGGGACAGGCTTTTATGGCTACACCTTC	CASSQGPTGTGFYGYTF
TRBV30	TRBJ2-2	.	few	TGTGCCTGGAAGCTCAGTCGGGCCGGGGAGCTGTTTTTT	CAWKLSRAGELFF
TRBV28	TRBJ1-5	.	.	TGTGCCAGCAGGCACGACATGCGGGGGATCAATCAGCCCCAGCATTTT	CASRHDMRGINQPQHF
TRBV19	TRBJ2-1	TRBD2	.	TGTGCCAGTAGTATTAGTGGGACTAGCGTTTATGAGCAGTTCTTC	CASSISGTSVYEQFF
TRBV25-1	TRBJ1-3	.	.	TGTGCCAGCAGAGCTTCTGGAAACACCATATATTTT	CASRASGNTIYF
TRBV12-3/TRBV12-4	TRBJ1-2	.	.	TGTGCCAGCAGGATCAGGACAGTACATGGCTACACCTTC	CASRIRTVHGYTF
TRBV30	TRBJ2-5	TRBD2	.	TGTGCCTGGAGTGGCCTAGCGGGAGGATACCAAGAGACCCAGTACTTC	CAWSGLAGGYQETQYF
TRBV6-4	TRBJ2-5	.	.	TGTGCCAGCAGTGAAGTTTCGGTTTACCAAGAGACCCAGTACTTC	CASSEVSVYQETQYF
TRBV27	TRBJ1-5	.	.	TGTGCCAGCAGCTACGGGTGGAATCAGCCCCAGCATTTT	CASSYGWNQPQHF
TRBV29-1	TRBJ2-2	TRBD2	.	TGCAGCGTTGCGGGACTAAAAAACACCGGGGAGCTGTTTTTT	CSVAGLKNTGELFF
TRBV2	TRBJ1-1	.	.	TGTGCCAGCAAAAACAGTAACACTGAAGCTTTCTTT	CASKNSNTEAFF
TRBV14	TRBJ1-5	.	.	TGTGCCAGCAGCCAAGATTTTCTTCCGGGTTCTTGGCAGCCCCAGCATTTT	CASSQDFLPGSWQPQHF
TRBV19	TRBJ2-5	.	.	TGTGCCAGTAGCCAGGACAGCGAAGGGGGCCAAGAGACCCAGTACTTC	CASSQDSEGGQETQYF
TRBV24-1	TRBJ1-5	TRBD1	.	TGTGCCACCAGTGATTTGGACCGGGACAGGGGGTTTCAGCCCCAGCATTTT	CATSDLDRDRGFQPQHF
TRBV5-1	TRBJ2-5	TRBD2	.	TGCGCCAGCAGCTCAACACTAGCGGGGGGGATGGATACCCAGTACTTC	CASSSTLAGGMDTQYF
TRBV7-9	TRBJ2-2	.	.	TGTGCCAGCAGCTTAATCCTTTCCGAGAGCGGGGAGCTGTTTTTT	CASSLILSESGELFF
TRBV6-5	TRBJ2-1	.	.	TGTGCCAGCACCGCCCAGTACAATGAGCAGTTCTTC	CASTAQYNEQFF
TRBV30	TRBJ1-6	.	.	TGTGCCTGGAGGGACATCATCGATTCACCCCTCCACTTT	CAWRDIIDSPLHF
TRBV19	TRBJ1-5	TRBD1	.	TGTGCCAGTAGGGGGGACAGAGACTATAGCAATCAGCCCCAGCATTTT	CASRGDRDYSNQPQHF
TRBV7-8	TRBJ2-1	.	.	TGTGCCAGCAGCTTTACTAACTACAATGAGCAGTTCTTC	CASSFTNYNEQFF
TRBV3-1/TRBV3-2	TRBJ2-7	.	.	TGTGCCAGCAGCCACGGGGGGACATCCTACGAGCAGTACTTC	CASSHGGTSYEQYF
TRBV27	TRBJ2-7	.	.	TGTGCCAGCAGTTTTTGGGGTACAGGTCACAACGAGCAGTACTTC	CASSFWGTGHNEQYF
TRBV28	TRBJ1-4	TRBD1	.	TGTGCCAGCAGTTGGCAGGGGGCTATTAATGAAAAACTGTTTTTT	CASSWQGAINEKLFF